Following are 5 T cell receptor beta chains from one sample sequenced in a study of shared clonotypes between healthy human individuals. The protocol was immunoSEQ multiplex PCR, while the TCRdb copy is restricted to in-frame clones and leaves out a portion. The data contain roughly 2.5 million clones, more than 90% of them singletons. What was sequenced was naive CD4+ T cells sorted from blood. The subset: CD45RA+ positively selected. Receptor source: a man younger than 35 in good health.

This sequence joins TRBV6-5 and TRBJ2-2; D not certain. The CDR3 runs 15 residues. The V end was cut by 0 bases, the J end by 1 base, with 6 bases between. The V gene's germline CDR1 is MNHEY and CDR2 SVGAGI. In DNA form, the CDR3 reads TGTGCCAGCAGTTACTCGATGCGGAACACCGGGGAGCTGTTTTTT. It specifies CASSYSMRNTGELFF.

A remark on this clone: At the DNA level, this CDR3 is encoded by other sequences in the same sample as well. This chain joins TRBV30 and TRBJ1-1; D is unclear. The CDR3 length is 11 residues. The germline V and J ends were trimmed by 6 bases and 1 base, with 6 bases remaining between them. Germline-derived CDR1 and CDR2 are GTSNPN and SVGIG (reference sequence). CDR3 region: CACRQNTEAFF. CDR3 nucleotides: TGTGCCTGTAGACAGAACACTGAAGCTTTCTTT.

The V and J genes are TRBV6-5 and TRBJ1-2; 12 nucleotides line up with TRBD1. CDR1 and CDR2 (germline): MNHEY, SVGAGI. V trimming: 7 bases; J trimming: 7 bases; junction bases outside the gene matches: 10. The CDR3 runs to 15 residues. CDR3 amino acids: CASTPGGQGAVGYTF. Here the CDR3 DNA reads TGTGCCAGCACCCCAGGGGGACAGGGGGCGGTTGGCTACACCTTC.

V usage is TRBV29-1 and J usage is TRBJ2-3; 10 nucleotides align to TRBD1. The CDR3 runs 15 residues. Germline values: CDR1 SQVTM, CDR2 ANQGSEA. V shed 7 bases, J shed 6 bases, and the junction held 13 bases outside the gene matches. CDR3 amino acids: CSAPTGGSVSDTQYF. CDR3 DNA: TGCAGCGCCCCGACAGGGGGCAGTGTCAGCGATACGCAGTATTTT.

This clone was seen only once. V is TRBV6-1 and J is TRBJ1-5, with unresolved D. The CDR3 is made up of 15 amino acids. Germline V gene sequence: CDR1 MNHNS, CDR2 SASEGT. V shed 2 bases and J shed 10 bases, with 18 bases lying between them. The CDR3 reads CASSEFMGASFPQHF. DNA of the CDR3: TGTGCCAGCAGTGAATTTATGGGAGCCTCATTCCCCCAGCATTTT.